Shown below are 8 T cell receptor beta chains from a single sample sequenced in a study of control samples from healthy donors and cancer patients. Clones were sequenced by immunoSEQ multiplex PCR, and TCRdb holds only the in-frame ones, with some missing. The sample has more than 100,000 clones; around 88% are singletons. The sequenced material came from blood. The receptors shown here come from a man aged 35-49 years in good health.

The rearrangement links TRBV28 to TRBJ1-2, with D maybe TRBD1 (6 bases). Germline V gene data show CDR1 as MDHEN and CDR2 as SYDVKM. V gave up 1 base and J gave up 1 base, with 13 bases separating them. The CDR3 has 16 residues. CDR3 sequence (DNA): TGTGCCAGCAGTTTATCCGGGCGGGACATTAACTATGGCTACACCTTC. Translating it yields CASSLSGRDINYGYTF.

The chain couples TRBV5-1 to TRBJ1-3, with 8 bases identical to TRBD1. V was pared by 4 bases and J by 2 bases, with 2 bases of the junction left unmatched. The CDR3 consists of 14 residues. Germline assignment: CDR1 SGHRS and CDR2 YFSETQ. The CDR3 DNA reads as TGCGCCAGCAGCGCACAGGGGGCTGGAAACACCATATATTTT. Its translation: CASSAQGAGNTIYF.

This clone was found once. This chain joins TRBV20-1 and TRBJ2-5; D is uncertain. Germline V gene data show CDR1 as DFQATT and CDR2 as SNEGSKA (reference sequence). Deletions cut 6 bases from V and 4 bases from J, with 6 bases between. This CDR3 has 10 residues. The CDR3 sequence is CSAVGETQYF. In DNA, the CDR3 is TGCAGTGCCGTGGGAGAGACCCAGTACTTC.

This chain links TRBV20-1 with TRBJ1-4, with D possibly matching TRBD1 (5 bases). Germline V gene lookup returns CDR1 DFQATT and CDR2 SNEGSKA (reference sequence). The V end was cut by 3 bases, the J end by 13 bases, with 18 bases between. The CDR3 spans 13 residues. This CDR3 is CSASSRGGFGLFF. CDR3 nucleotide sequence: TGCAGTGCTAGTTCGAGGGGTGGGTTCGGACTGTTTTTT.

This chain connects TRBV9 to TRBJ2-2, with TRBD1 as a possible D gene (6 bases). Trimming took 4 bases from V and 6 from J, leaving 22 bases between them. There are 17 residues in the CDR3. Germline V lookup: CDR1 SGDLS, CDR2 YYNGEE. The CDR3 sequence: CASSPPRPQGRAGELFF. CDR3 nucleotides: TGTGCCAGCAGCCCCCCAAGACCACAGGGACGGGCCGGGGAGCTGTTTTTT.

The rearrangement uses TRBV14 and TRBJ1-4; no reliable D call. The CDR3 has 16 residues. The germline V gene has CDR1 SGHDN and CDR2 FVKESK. V was cut by 3 bases and J by 3 bases, with 14 bases left in between. The chain's CDR3 is CASSQGYLWANEKLFF. The CDR3 nucleotides read TGTGCCAGCAGCCAGGGATATTTATGGGCTAATGAAAAACTGTTTTTT.

The rearrangement joins TRBV5-1 to TRBJ1-2, with unresolved D. Germline V gives CDR1 SGHRS, CDR2 YFSETQ. CDR3 length equals 14 residues. Trimming left V 0 bases short and J 7 bases short, with 13 bases between. CDR3 loop: CASSLVDSESGYTF. The CDR3 DNA follows: TGCGCCAGCAGCTTGGTGGACTCAGAGAGTGGCTACACCTTC.

The CDR3: CASSAESRGKGYTF. The DNA for the CDR3 is TGTGCCAGCAGCGCCGAAAGCAGGGGGAAAGGCTACACCTTC. The J gene is TRBJ1-2, the V gene TRBV7-2, with TRBD1 identical over 7 bases. The V gene's germline CDR1 is SGHTA and CDR2 FQGNSA. The CDR3 length is 14 residues. Trimming removed 5 bases from V and 8 bases from J; junction bases left unmatched: 11. The entire variable domain, with the rest obtained from reference TRBV7-2 and TRBJ1-2, is as follows: GAGVSQSPSNKVTEKGKDVELRCDPISGHTALYWYRQSLGQGLEFLIYFQGNSAPDKSGLPSDRFSAERTGGSVSTLTIQRTQQEDSAVYLCASSAESRGKGYTFGSGTRLTVV.